Sequencing of this TCR beta chain was carried out in a study of blood T cell repertoires in COVID-19. Looking at the study overall: The samples span acute and convalescent COVID-19 from the United States, Italy and Spain. T cells, B-cell-depleted T cells, or PBMCs supplied cDNA or gDNA.

Seattle patients were enrolled while actively infected and followed longitudinally. As handled by the study authors: Reference gene primer amplification yielded estimated nucleated cell counts. Assay used: immunoSEQ multiplex PCR; TCRdb lists only in-frame clones, some missing. V and J calls and clone size come straight from that table; D and trimming were deduced from the DNA. The sample lists 200,000 to 300,000 clones, approximately 85% occurring once. Trimming left V 5 bases short and J 1 base short, with 15 bases between. From germline, CDR1 is MNHEY and CDR2 SMNVEV (reference sequence). The CDR3 loop spans 16 amino acids.

Source material: peripheral blood. The receptor was derived from a man aged 50-60 years with COVID-19, enrolled during active disease. This sequence joins TRBV27 and TRBJ2-1; a weak D match, TRBD1 (5 bases). As DNA, the CDR3 is TGTGCCAGCAGTCCCTGGACGGCAGGGTCCTACAATGAGCAGTTCTTC. Translated: CASSPWTAGSYNEQFF.